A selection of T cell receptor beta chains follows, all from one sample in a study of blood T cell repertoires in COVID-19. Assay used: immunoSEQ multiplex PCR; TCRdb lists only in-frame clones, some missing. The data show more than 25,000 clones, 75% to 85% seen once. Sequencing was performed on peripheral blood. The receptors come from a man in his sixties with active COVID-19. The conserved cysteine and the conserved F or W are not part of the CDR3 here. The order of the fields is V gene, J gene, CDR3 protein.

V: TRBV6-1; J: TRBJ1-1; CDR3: ASSETRGHWVEWNTEAF
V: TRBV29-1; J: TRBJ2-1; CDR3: SVVQEGPYNEQF
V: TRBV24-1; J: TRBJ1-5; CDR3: ATSERTGESNQPQH
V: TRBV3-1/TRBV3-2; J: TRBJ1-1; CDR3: ASSRGHLNTEAF
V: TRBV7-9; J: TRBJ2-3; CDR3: ASSPRTTDTQY
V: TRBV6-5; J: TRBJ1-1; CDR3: ASRTVPQGNGEAF
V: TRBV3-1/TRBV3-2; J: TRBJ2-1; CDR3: ASSRGQGVNNEQF
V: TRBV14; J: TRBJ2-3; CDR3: ASSHWRERAITDTQY
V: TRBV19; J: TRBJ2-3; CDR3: ASSIKDTQY
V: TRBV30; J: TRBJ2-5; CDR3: AWSGARQETQY
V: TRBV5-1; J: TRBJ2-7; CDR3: ASKIRAGPSEQY
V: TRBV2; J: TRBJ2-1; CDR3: ANQRESSYNEQF
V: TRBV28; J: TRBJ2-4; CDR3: ASRRTSGRVAKNIQY
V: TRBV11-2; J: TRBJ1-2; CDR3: ASSPAGGYGYT
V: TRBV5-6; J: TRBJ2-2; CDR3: ASSFEGLAGVTGELF
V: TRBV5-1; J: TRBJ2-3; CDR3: ASNLVSGMDTQY
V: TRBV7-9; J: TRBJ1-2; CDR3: ASSLGQGLSYT
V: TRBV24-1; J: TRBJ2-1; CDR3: ATAKGGSGSSYNEQF
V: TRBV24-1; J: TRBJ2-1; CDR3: ATRGLNNEQF
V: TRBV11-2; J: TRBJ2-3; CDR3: ASSLGTQARVQTDTQY
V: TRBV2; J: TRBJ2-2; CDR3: ASTESGKNTGELF
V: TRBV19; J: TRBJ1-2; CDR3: ASSIRTGAAYGYT
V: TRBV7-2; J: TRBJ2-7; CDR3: ASSLEGLGEQY
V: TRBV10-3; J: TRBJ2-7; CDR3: AISESTLPSGTYEQY
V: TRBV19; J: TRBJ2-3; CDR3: ASRVSSGRVDTQY
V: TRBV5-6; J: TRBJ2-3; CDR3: ASSFRGWVQGGTDTQY
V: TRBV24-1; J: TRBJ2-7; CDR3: ATYWLAGLYEQY
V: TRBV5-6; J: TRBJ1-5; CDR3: ASSRTSNQPQH
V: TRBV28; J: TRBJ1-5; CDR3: ASSRNQPQH
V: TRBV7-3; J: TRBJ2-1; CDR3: ASSLAGSGVRF
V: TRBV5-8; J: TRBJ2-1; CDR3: ASGDYSSSYNEQF
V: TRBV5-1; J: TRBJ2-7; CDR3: ASSPGGNWKDKISYEQY
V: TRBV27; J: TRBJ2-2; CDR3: ASSWFRFGGISGELF
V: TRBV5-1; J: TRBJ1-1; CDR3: ASSLARVDEAF
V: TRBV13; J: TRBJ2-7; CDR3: ASSLPTRGSYEQY
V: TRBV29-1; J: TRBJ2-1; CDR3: SAGEGSYNEQF
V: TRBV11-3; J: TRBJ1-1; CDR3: ASSSTGSNTEAF
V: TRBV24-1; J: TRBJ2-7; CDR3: ATSGPSERYEQY
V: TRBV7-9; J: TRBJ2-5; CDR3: ASSTTSGRGAVRETQY
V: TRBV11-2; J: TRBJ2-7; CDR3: ASSLLLANEQY
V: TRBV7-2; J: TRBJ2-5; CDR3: ASSASGRETQY
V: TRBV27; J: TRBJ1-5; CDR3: ASRTGQGPYQPQH
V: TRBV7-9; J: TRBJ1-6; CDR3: ASSPQQGEASYNSPLH
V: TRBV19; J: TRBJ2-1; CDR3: ASSISTAYNEQF
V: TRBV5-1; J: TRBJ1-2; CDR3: ASSTTGVSYYGYT
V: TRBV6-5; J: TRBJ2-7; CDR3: ASSPGLAEIYEQY
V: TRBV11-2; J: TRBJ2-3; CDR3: ASSKRLASTDTQY
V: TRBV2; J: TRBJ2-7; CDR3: ASRRTLSYEQY
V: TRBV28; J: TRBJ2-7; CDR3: ASSFPGTGGLVNYEQY
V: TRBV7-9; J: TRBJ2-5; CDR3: ASSFISPRGGETQY
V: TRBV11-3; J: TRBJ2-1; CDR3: ASMASGSSEQF
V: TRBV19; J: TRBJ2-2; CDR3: ASSNGRNTGELF
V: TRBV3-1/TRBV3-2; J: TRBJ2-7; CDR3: ASSQGATNSYEQY